This T cell receptor beta chain was captured in a study of blood T cells in healthy people across ages (dated by TCRdb to 2013 to 2016). Concerning the study at large: Template switching captured roughly one uniquely barcoded TCR beta cDNA molecule per two T cells in model experiments. Donors of different ages were randomly distributed across sequencing lanes to avoid experimental bias. The study analyzed two additional independent replicas of 1 million unique cDNA reads from the same blood draw for two donors, one aged 18 to 30 and one aged 80 or older. The donors were split into four age groups: young (average about 16 years), middle-aged (more than 35), aged (62) and long-lived (about 82). To track age-related changes in TCR beta repertoire diversity, the study relied on deep sequencing normalized with unique cDNA molecular identifiers. General study outcomes and caveats: Compared with the aged group, the long-lived group had more naive CD4+ T cells, fewer expanded clones and increased TCR diversity, suggesting age selection. The CMV infection status of donors was not known, potentially confounding age-related changes in expanded clonotypes. A strong correlation was found between observed TCR beta diversity and the percentage of naive T cells measured by flow cytometry. Because profiling used bulk unsorted PBMCs, naive and antigen-experienced compartments could not be compared conclusively. Total diversity estimates from one million sequenced T cells were considered lower bounds and underestimates. As age increased, observed TCR beta diversity per million T cells dropped in a roughly linear way, and a significant reduction was already evident by age roughly 36.

The CDR3 measures 14 amino acids from cysteine to phenylalanine. The read is trimmed to its CDR3 DNA, 42 bases read in frame from base 1. Unmatched junction bases come to 2, with V trimmed by 6 bases and J by 1 base. The germline V gene sets CDR1 to SNHLY and CDR2 to FYNNEI. Libraries were prepared through 5' RACE. TCRdb shows the sequencer as Illumina HiSeq 2500. A second PCR of roughly 7 to 11 cycles was performed with a sample-barcoded 5' primer and a J-beta primer mix. A unique molecular identifier was introduced onto each TCR beta cDNA molecule by a template-switch 5' adaptor carrying 12 random nucleotides. Each sample yielded at least 3 million CDR3-containing paired-end reads. All of the RNA was converted into first-strand cDNA using the Mint cDNA synthesis kit, with a TRBC-specific oligonucleotide serving as the primer. After uracil-DNA glycosylase treatment, a first 18-cycle PCR used universal primers M1SS and BC2_uni_R on all cDNA. The original pipeline was this. For normalization, 1 million high-quality reads, each with a distinct molecular identifier, were randomly selected from each sample. Instead of being binned into consensus sequences, reads that shared molecular identifiers were thrown out. MiTCR, with a Q25 quality threshold and the strictest error-elimination algorithm, was used for CDR3 identification, clonotype clustering and error correction. A nonparametric unseen species model with Euler transformation was used to estimate lower-bound total TCR beta diversity. The raw public data were reprocessed by TCRdb itself: fastp quality trimming at Q25, MiXCR clonotype calling, in-frame beta chains only. One record per CDR3 amino acid sequence lists the most common genes and DNA. The V and J calls follow TCRdb's processing rather than the paper's. Present in this sample are 790,000 or so distinct CDR3 sequences, 46% of which were seen just once. Over 15% of the sample comes from the top ten.

Systemically healthy Caucasian individuals from Russia, some 38 in total and aged about 6 to 95 years, were included as donors. Each donor gave ten milliliters of peripheral blood, collected into EDTA-treated Vacutainer tubes. Ficoll-Paque density-gradient centrifugation was used to isolate PBMCs, with at least 6.5 million per sample. Trizol reagent was used to extract total RNA from PBMCs, with at least 6 micrograms per sample. The percentages of naive CD45RAhigh/CD27high T cells were determined by flow cytometry on a PBMC aliquot from every donor. This clonotype has more than one count but fewer than ten. Its cognate antigen has yet to be identified. Base quality data are lacking; no much larger clone is found one base away.

The sequence came from a man older than 75 in good health. The sequencing sample was made of blood. The chain is made from TRBV2 and TRBJ2-1, with TRBD1 identical over 8 junction bases. The CDR3: CASRGTGSYNEQFF. The nucleotides are TGTGCCAGCAGGGGGACAGGTTCCTACAATGAGCAGTTCTTC.